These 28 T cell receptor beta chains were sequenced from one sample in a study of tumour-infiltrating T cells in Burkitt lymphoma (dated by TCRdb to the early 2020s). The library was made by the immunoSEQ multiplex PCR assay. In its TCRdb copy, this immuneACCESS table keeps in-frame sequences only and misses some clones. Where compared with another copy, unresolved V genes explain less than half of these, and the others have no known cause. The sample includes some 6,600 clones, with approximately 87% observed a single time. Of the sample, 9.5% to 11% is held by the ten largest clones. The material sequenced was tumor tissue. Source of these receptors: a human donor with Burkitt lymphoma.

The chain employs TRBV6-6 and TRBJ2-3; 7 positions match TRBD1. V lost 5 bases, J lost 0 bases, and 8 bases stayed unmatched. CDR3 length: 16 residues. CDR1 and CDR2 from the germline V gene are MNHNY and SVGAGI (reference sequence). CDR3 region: CASSTLRDSSTDTQYF. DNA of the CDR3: TGTGCCAGCAGTACCCTCCGGGACAGTAGCACAGATACGCAGTATTTT.

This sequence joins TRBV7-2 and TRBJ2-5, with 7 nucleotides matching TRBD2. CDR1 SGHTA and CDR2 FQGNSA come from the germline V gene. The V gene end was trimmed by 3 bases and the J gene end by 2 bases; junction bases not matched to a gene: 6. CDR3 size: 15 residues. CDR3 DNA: TGTGCCAGCAGCTTCTTCGGGGGGAATCAAGAGACCCAGTACTTC. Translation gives CASSFFGGNQETQYF.

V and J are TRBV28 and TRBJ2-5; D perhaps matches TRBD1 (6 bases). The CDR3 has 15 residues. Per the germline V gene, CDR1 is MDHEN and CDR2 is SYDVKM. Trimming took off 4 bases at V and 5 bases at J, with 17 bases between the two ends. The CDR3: CASSSQGVRGETQYF. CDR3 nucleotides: TGTGCCAGCAGTTCCCAAGGGGTGAGGGGGGAGACCCAGTACTTC.

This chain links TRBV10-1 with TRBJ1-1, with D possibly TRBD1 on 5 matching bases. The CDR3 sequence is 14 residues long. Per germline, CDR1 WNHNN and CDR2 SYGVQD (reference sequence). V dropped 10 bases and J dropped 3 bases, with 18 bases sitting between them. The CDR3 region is CATSPPGRDTEAFF. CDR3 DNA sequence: TGCGCCACCAGCCCCCCGGGGCGAGACACTGAAGCTTTCTTT.

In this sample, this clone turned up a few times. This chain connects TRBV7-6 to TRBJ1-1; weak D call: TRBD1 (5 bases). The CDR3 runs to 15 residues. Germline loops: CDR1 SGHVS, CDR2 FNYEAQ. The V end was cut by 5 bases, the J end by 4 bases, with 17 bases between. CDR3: CASSNRDGGATEAFF. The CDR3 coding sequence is TGTGCCAGCAGCAACCGGGACGGGGGTGCCACTGAAGCTTTCTTT.

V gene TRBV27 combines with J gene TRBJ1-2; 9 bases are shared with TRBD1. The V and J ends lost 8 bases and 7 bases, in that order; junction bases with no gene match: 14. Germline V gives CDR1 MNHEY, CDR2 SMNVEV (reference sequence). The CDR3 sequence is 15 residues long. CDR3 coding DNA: TGTGCCAGCGGTAAACTAGGACAGGGGTTCGGTGGCTACACCTTC. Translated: CASGKLGQGFGGYTF.

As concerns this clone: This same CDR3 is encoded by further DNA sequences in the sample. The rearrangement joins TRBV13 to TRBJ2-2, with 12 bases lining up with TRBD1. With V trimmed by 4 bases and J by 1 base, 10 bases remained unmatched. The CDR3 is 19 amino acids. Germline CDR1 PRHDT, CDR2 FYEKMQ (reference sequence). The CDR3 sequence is CASSSPMGTGGENTGELFF. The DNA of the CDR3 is TGTGCCAGCAGCTCTCCGATGGGGACAGGGGGCGAGAACACCGGGGAGCTGTTTTTT.

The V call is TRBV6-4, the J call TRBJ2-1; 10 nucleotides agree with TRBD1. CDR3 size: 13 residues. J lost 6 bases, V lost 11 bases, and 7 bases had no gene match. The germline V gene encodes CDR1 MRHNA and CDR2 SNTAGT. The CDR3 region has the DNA TGTGCCGTGGGGACAGGGGAGGCCAATGAGCAGTTCTTC. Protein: CAVGTGEANEQFF.

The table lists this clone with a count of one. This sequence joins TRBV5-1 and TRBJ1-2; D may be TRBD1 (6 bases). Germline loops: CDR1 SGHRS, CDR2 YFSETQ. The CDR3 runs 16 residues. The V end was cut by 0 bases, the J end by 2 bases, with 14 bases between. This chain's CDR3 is CASSLVPGEGNYGYTF. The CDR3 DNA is TGCGCCAGCAGCTTGGTCCCAGGGGAAGGCAACTATGGCTACACCTTC.

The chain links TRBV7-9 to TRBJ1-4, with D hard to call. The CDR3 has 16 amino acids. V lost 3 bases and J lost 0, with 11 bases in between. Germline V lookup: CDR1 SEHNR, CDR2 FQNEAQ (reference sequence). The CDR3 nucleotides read TGTGCCAGCAGCTTTCGGTCCGGGGCAACTAATGAAAAACTGTTTTTT. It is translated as CASSFRSGATNEKLFF.

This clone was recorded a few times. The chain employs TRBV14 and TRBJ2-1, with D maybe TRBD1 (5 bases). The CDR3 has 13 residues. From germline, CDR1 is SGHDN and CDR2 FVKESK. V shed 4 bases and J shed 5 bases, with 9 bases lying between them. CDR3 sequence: CASSPGSHNEQFF. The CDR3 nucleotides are TGTGCCAGCAGCCCAGGGTCTCACAATGAGCAGTTCTTC.

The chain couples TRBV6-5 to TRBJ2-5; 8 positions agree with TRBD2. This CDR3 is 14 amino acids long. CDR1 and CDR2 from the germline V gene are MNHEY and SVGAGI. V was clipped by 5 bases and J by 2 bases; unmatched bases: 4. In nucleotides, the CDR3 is TGTGCCAGCAGTAGAAGCGGGGGACAAGAGACCCAGTACTTC. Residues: CASSRSGGQETQYF.

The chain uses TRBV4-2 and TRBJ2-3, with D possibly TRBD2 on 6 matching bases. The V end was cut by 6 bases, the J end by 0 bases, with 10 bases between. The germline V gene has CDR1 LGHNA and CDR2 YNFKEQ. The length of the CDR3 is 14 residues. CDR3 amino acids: CASRVGLSTDTQYF. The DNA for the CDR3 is TGTGCCAGCAGGGTGGGACTTAGCACAGATACGCAGTATTTT.

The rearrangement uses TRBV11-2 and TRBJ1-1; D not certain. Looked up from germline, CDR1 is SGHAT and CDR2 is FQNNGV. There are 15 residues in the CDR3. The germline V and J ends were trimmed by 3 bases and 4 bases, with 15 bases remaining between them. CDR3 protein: CASSLKRPPSTEAFF. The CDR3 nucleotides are TGTGCCAGCAGCTTGAAGCGGCCTCCGAGCACTGAAGCTTTCTTT.

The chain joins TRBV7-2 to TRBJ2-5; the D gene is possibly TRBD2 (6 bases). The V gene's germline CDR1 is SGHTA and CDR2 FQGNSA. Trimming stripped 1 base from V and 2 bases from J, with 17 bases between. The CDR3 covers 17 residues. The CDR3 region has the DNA TGTGCCAGCAGCTTAGACCTCTCGGGCGGGGAGCAAGAGACCCAGTACTTC. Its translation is CASSLDLSGGEQETQYF.

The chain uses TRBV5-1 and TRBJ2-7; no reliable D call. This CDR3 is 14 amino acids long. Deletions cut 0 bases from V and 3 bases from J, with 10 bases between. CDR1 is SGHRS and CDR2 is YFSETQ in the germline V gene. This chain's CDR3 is CASSLGGWGYEQYF. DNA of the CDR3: TGCGCCAGCAGCTTGGGGGGATGGGGCTACGAGCAGTACTTC.

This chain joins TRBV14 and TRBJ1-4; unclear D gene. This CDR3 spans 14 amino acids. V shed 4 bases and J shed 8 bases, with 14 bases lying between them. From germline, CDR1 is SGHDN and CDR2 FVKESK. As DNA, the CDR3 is TGTGCCAGCAGCCTGACGGGGTTTGGGGAAAAACTGTTTTTT. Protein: CASSLTGFGEKLFF.

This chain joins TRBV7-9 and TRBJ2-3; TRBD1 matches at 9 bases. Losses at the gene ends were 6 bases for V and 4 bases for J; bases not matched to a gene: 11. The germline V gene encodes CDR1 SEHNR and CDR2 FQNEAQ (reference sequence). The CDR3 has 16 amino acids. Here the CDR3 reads CASRVSGTGWADTQYF. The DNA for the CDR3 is TGTGCCAGCAGGGTATCCGGGACAGGGTGGGCAGATACGCAGTATTTT.

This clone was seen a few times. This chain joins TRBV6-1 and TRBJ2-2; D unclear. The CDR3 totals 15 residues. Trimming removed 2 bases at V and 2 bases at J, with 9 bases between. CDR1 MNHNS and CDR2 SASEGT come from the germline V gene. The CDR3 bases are TGTGCCAGCAGTGAATTAAGGAGAAACACCGGGGAGCTGTTTTTT. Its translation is CASSELRRNTGELFF.

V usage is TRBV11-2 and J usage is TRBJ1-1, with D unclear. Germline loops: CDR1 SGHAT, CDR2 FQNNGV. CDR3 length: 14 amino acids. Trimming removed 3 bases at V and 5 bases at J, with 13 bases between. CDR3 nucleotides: TGTGCCAGCAGCTTTTGGGTAGAAGGAACTGAAGCTTTCTTT. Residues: CASSFWVEGTEAFF.

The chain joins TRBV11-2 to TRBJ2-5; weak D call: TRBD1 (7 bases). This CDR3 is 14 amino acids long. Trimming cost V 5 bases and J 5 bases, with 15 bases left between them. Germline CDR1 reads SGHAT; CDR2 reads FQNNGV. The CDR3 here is CASSKAGTEETQYF. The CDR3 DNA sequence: TGTGCCAGCAGCAAGGCGGGGACAGAGGAGACCCAGTACTTC.

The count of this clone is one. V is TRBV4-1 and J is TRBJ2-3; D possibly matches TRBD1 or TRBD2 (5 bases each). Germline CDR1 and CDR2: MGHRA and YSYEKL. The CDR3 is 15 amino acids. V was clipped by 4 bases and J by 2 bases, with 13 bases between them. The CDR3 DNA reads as TGCGCCAGCAGCCCACGGGACCGCTCCACAGATACGCAGTATTTT. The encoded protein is CASSPRDRSTDTQYF.

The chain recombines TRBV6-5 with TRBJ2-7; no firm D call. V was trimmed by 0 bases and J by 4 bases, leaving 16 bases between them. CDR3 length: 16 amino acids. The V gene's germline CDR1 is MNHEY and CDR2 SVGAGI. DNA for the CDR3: TGTGCCAGCAGTTACTCGTACACTCTCGGCATGTACGAGCAGTACTTC. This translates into CASSYSYTLGMYEQYF.

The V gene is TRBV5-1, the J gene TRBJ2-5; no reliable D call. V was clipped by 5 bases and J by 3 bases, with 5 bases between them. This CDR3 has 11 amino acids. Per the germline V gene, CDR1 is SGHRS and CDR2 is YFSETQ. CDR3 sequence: CASSREETQYF. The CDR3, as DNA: TGCGCCAGCAGTAGAGAAGAGACCCAGTACTTC.

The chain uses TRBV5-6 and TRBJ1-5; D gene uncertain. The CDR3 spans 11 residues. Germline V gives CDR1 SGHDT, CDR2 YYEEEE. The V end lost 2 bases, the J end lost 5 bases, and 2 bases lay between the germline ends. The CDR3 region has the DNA TGTGCCAGCAGCTTTCATCAGCCCCAGCATTTT. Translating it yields CASSFHQPQHF.

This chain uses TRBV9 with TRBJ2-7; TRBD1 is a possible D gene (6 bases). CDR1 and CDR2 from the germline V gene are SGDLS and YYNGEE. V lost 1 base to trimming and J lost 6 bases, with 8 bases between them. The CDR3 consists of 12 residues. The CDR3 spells CASSVSGAEQYF. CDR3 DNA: TGTGCCAGCAGCGTATCAGGGGCCGAGCAGTACTTC.

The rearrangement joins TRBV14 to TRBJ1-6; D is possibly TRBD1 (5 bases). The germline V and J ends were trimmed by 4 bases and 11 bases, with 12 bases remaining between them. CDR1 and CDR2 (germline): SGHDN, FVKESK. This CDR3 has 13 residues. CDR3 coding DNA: TGTGCCAGCAGCCCCCGGGGCCACCCACCCCTCCACTTT. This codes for CASSPRGHPPLHF.

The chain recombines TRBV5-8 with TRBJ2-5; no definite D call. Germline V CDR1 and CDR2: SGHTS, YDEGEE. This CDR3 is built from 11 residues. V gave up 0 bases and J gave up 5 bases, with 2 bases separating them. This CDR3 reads CASSLAETQYF. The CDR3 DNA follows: TGTGCCAGCAGCTTGGCGGAGACCCAGTACTTC. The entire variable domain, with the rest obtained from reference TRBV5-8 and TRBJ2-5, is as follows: EAGVTQSPTHLIKTRGQQATLRCSPISGHTSVYWYQQALGLGLQFLLWYDEGEERNRGNFPPRFSGRQFPNYSSELNVNALELEDSALYLCASSLAETQYFGPGTRLLVL.